This TCR beta chain was documented in a study of cytomegalovirus exposure and HLA in healthy donors (dated by TCRdb to about 2017). Background for the entire study: According to an earlier analysis of a few hundred of the donors, some 180 million T cells yielded roughly 100 million unique TCR beta sequences and about 300 Gb of sequence data. Approximately 300 gigabases of sequencing data and 75 million to 85 million unique TCR sequences made up an early release that covered under 750 HLA-typed donors. Among the approximately 400 genotyped donors, around 81% belonged to the genetic ancestry cluster associated with self-reported Caucasian donors. The study aimed to test whether cataloging public T cell receptors could reveal signatures of past pathogen exposure. The study profiled the T cell repertoires of around 700 subjects by immunosequencing and related them to cytomegalovirus serostatus. In addition to the first cohort of roughly 700 subjects, a separate validation cohort of approximately 130 different subjects was used. To predict cytomegalovirus infection status, the study brought together high-throughput TCR immunosequencing, statistical association of individual TCRs with disease status, and machine learning. A later analysis re-analyzed previously published TCR beta repertoires from hundreds of donors and added high-resolution HLA genotyping to study TCR occurrence patterns. In the later analysis, no new phenotypic data were used to find candidate immune exposures; instead, reliance was placed on TCR beta sequences and their occurrence across donors. In an earlier analysis of a few hundred of the donors, high-throughput TCR beta sequencing was used to judge whether each TCR beta V gene segment behaved as functional or pseudogenic. Donor age, sex, ethnicity and CMV serostatus were compiled alongside the repertoire data. In a later genetic analysis, genome-wide SNP genotypes for about 55% of the roughly 700 donors were used, and that subset was treated as a discovery cohort. Every repertoire in the discovery cohort had been generated on one and the same sequencing platform. HLA typing included class I and class II loci at four-digit resolution. Typing coverage differed by locus: A, B, C, DRB1 and DQB1 were typed in about 620-630 donors, DQA1 in about 560, DPA1 in nearly 610, and DPB1 in 400 to 490. A handful of DR-DQ haplotypes were handled as single units for association and clustering because linkage in the cohort was strong. Across 398 genotyped donors of the cohort, an average of approximately 240,000 unique TCR beta nucleotide sequences per donor were sequenced, and roughly 17% of those sequences were non-productive.

Receptor libraries were prepared by the immunoSEQ multiplex PCR assay. A mixture of 60 forward primers for TCR Vbeta segments and 13 reverse primers for TCR Jbeta segments was used in the multiplex PCR. The CDR3 region of rearranged TCR beta genes was amplified from genomic DNA by a multiplex PCR assay. Amplified TCR beta libraries were sequenced as 87-base-pair reads on the Illumina HiSeq System. The authors processed their data as follows. A later analysis counted some 80 million unique TCR beta chains across the roughly 700 repertoires, and about 10 million of these chains were shared by at least two donors. A nearest-neighbor algorithm error-corrected the raw reads and collapsed the reads into unique sequences, merging closely related sequences to remove PCR and sequencing errors. To assign V, D and J gene segments, CDR3 sequences were aligned to IMGT reference sequences. Each retained sequence needed at least a six-nucleotide match to both a V gene segment and a J gene segment. A rearrangement counted as productive if the CDR3 had no stop codons and remained in frame with V and J, and every other rearrangement counted as non-productive. CDR3 was defined by IMGT convention, running from the second conserved V-encoded cysteine to the conserved J-encoded phenylalanine. The earlier analysis of 587 of the donors excluded any sequence lacking an unambiguous match to a single V gene segment. An earlier analysis of 587 of the donors classified V segments as functional when productive rearrangements were above 56.7% and as segregating when the standard deviation between donors was above 5%. To diagnose cytomegalovirus status from the catalog of TCR beta chain sequences, a statistical classification framework was built. V and J gene assignment, in a later analysis, came from comparing TCR nucleotide sequences with IMGT/GENE-DB human TR gene sequences. A later analysis assigned CDR3 sequences and most-parsimonious VDJ recombination scenarios with the TCRdist pipeline. In a later analysis, each TCR beta chain was defined by its CDR3 amino acid sequence together with its V-gene family, and reads lacking a unique V-gene family were excluded. In a later analysis, 450 to 600 highly shared, low-generation-probability nucleotide sequences were removed to address suspected cross-contamination and a sequencing artifact. In a later analysis, a clonal expansion index for each public chain was calculated from normalized within-repertoire ranks of inferred template counts. A later analysis computed generation probabilities with a VDJ recombination model fitted to out-of-frame rearrangements, and checked the results against IGoR. In a later analysis, hypergeometric tests were used to score TCR-TCR, TCR-HLA and TCR-CMV co-occurrence, with a repertoire-size bias correction applied to TCR pairs. False discovery rates were estimated in a later analysis by permuting HLA or CMV assignments 20 times. In a later analysis, co-occurring TCRs were grouped with DBSCAN, and TCRdist sequence similarity was added when clustering was performed within HLA-allele-positive subsets. For co-occurrence clustering, repertoires with fewer than 30,000 or more than 120,000 public chains were excluded, along with roughly 5 repertoires with anomalous nucleotide sharing. The immuneACCESS repertoire file appears here via TCRdb, limited to in-frame rearrangements. These files lack a portion of the clones; in checked studies, under half of the deficit traces to unresolved V genes, and the cause of the others is not known. V and J calls plus clone size are reproduced from that table; the DNA served to infer D and trimming. The sample table lists some 200,000 clones, roughly 77% of them with a count of one. In total, the top ten clones hold around 0.42% of the sample.

To note about this clone: Its antigen target is currently unknown. No qualities accompany the bases; no much larger clone lies one base away.

The cohort consisted of approximately 670 healthy bone marrow donors. At the time of sampling, every cohort member was nominally healthy, though immune exposures that went unrecorded were likely present. The donor was CMV seropositive and belonged to the group of more than 250 seropositive cohort members. Each donor provided a peripheral blood sample, and peripheral blood mononuclear cells were used for TCR beta sequencing. Genomic DNA extraction from the blood cell samples was performed with the Qiagen DNeasy Blood Extraction Kit. V has 4 bases trimmed and J has 9 bases trimmed; junction bases matching no gene number 5. The CDR3 covers 15 residues, taking in both the cysteine and the phenylalanine. Kept here is only the CDR3 DNA, which spans 45 bases and is read in frame from base 1. The germline V gene (reference sequence) yields LNHDA for CDR1 and SQIVND for CDR2. Study-wide conclusions, independent of this receptor: When HLA alleles, especially DR and DQ, strongly co-occurred, attributing TCR associations to individual alleles was difficult. Correlated functional status among segregating V segments might reflect linkage disequilibrium, but an unknown experimental factor could not be ruled out. Specific HLA alleles were associated with 16,951 TCR beta sequences at a false discovery rate of 0.05 in a later analysis. The sequencing pipeline was judged likely to have produced a cluster of highly shared sequence variants as a technical artifact. The earlier analysis of approximately 540 of the donors excluded 15 to 20 rarely observed V segments, including chromosome 9 orphons, because counts were too low. Because some donors lacked HLA typing at each locus, the association tests relied only on the typed subset. In a later analysis, several top co-occurrence clusters were reported to appear linked to parvovirus B19, influenza, CMV and Epstein-Barr virus. A later genetic analysis reported fewer N-insertions in productive TCRs among donors in an Asian-associated ancestry cluster than the roughly 650-donor mean. The study listed 150 to 200 TCR beta chains as associated with cytomegalovirus. In this cohort, only TCR beta chains were sequenced, and detectable features were limited by the absence of alpha or paired-chain data. In vitro tests confirmed that a few of the cytomegalovirus-associated TCR beta chains recognize cytomegalovirus antigens. The authors suggested that the approach could potentially be generalized to other disease states and immunological phenotypes. In a later analysis, HLA-associated TCR beta chains were found to be more clonally expanded and to have lower generation probabilities than equally common non-associated chains. Most TCR sequences were observed very rarely across donors, whereas some public TCRs were present in many individuals. A later analysis found that most CMV-associated TCR beta chains appeared HLA-restricted, with HLA associations seemingly driven largely by CMV exposure. A later genetic analysis associated a missense DCLRE1C variant with V-gene and J-gene trimming of TCR beta chains, and an independent cohort replicated the association. According to a later analysis, TCR association rates differed among HLA loci, with DRB1 alleles showing the most associated TCRs and HLA-C alleles showing the fewest. A further reported finding was that TCR beta sequences accurately predicted the HLA-A and HLA-B alleles for most subjects in the first cohort. Some IMGT-functional V segments, including TRBV6-2 and TRBV6-3, could not be told apart with the 87-base-pair reads, so those segments were excluded. Presence/absence analyses assumed roughly uniform sequencing depth across donors, an assumption that may not hold. The classifier was reported to diagnose cytomegalovirus status with high specificity and sensitivity in both the original and validation cohorts. In an earlier analysis of several hundred of the donors, most TCR beta V segments were observed in productive rearrangements about 87% or about 30% of the time, broadly matching IMGT annotations. CMV serostatus was the only immune exposure information available for the cohort.

This receptor was obtained from a male donor in good health and CMV-seropositive. The sequencing input was PBMCs. The V and J genes are TRBV19 and TRBJ1-6; 11 bases in the junction line up with TRBD1. The DNA sequence is given as TGTGCCAGTAGTACGTCCGGGACAGGGGGTTCACCCCTCCACTTT. This sequence encodes CASSTSGTGGSPLHF.